These T cell receptor beta chains were read from a single sample in a study of PD-1 blockade in classical Hodgkin lymphoma. Sequencing used immunoSEQ multiplex PCR; TCRdb keeps in-frame clones, though not all of them. The profile covers approximately 20,000 clones, with around three quarters appearing a single time and 20% to 25% taken by the ten largest. Sequences were derived from peripheral blood mononuclear cells (PBMCs), sampled before the fourth cycle of nivolumab. The receptors stem from a human donor with classical Hodgkin lymphoma. Both conserved end residues are part of each CDR3. D genes are given only for firm matches. Some rows mark clone size as missing; the rest say once, few, many or name a class of expanded clone.

>NA|TRBJ1-3|TRBV5-1|TRBD1
TGCGCCAGCAGCCTCGACAGGGTAGATGGAAACACCATATATTTT
CASSLDRVDGNTIYF
>NA|TRBJ2-6|TRBV2|TRBD1
TGTGCCAGCAGTGAAACTCGGACAGGGATCGGGGCCAACGTCCTGACTTTC
CASSETRTGIGANVLTF
>NA|TRBJ1-2|TRBV5-4|NA
TGTGCCAGCAGCCGGGACCTTTATGGCTACACCTTC
CASSRDLYGYTF
>few|TRBJ2-7|TRBV7-3|TRBD1
TGTGCCAGCAGCCCAGGACAGGCCTTAGGCTACGAGCAGTACTTC
CASSPGQALGYEQYF
>NA|TRBJ2-1|TRBV30|TRBD2
TGTGCCTGGAGGACTAGCGGAACTTACAATGAGCAGTTCTTC
CAWRTSGTYNEQFF
>NA|TRBJ2-1|TRBV29-1|NA
TGCAGCGTTGAAGCCAGCGGAAGTAGAGGTGAGCAGTTCTTC
CSVEASGSRGEQFF
>NA|TRBJ2-1|TRBV7-6|TRBD2
TGTGCCAGCAGCTTAAGGCTAGCGGGGGGCTCCTCCTACAATGAGCAGTTCTTC
CASSLRLAGGSSYNEQFF
>few|TRBJ1-4|TRBV28|NA
TGTGCCAGCAGTTTATTGACGGGGGCGGGTAATGAAAAACTGTTTTTT
CASSLLTGAGNEKLFF
>NA|TRBJ2-2|TRBV7-9|NA
TGTGCCAGCAGCCCGACAGGATCCGAAACCGGGGAGCTGTTTTTT
CASSPTGSETGELFF
>NA|TRBJ2-2|TRBV2|NA
TGTGCCAGCAGTGAGACACTAGCTGAACTTATGGTCGGGGAGCTGTTTTTT
CASSETLAELMVGELFF
>NA|TRBJ2-7|TRBV7-8|NA
TGTGCCAGCAGCTTAGGGGGCAGGGTCTACGAGCAGTACTTC
CASSLGGRVYEQYF
>NA|TRBJ1-5|TRBV27|NA
TGTGCCAGCAGTTTTTCGGGGATCAGCAATCAGCCCCAGCATTTT
CASSFSGISNQPQHF
>NA|TRBJ2-6|TRBV11-2|NA
TGTGCCAGCAGCTTACCGGGAAGGCCCTCTGGGGCCAACGTCCTGACTTTC
CASSLPGRPSGANVLTF
>NA|TRBJ1-5|TRBV10-3|NA
TGTGCCATCAGTGAGGGGTTGGGCAATCAGCCCCAGCATTTT
CAISEGLGNQPQHF
>NA|TRBJ1-2|TRBV30|NA
TGTGCCTGGAGTGGGTCGGTCTATGGCTACACCTTC
CAWSGSVYGYTF
>few|TRBJ1-2|TRBV6-5|NA
TGTGCCAGCAGTTACTCGCAGGCCCTCTATGGCTACACCTTC
CASSYSQALYGYTF